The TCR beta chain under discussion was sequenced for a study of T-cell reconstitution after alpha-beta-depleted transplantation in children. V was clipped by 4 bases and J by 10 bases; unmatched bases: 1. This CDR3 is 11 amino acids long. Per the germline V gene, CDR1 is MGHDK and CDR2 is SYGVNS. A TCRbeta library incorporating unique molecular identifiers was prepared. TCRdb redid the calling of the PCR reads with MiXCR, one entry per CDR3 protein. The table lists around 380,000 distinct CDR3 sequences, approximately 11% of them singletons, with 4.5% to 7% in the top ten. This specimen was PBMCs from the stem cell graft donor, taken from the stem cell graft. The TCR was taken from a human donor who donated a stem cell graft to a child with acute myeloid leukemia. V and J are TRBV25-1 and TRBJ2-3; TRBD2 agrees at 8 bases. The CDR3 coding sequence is TGTGCCAGCAGTGGAGCGGGAGCGCAGTATTTT. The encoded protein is CASSGAGAQYF.